The 12 T cell receptor beta chains given below trace back to one sample, sequenced in a study of blood T cell repertoires in COVID-19 (TCRdb year 2020). The library was obtained by the immunoSEQ multiplex PCR assay. TCRdb's version of the immuneACCESS table is confined to in-frame rearrangements and falls short of the full clone set. An unresolved V gene accounts for under half of the shortfall where checked; the remainder is of unknown origin. Here the sample has around 200,000 clones; approximately 87% occur a single time. The top ten clonotypes cover around 1% of the sample. Specimen: peripheral blood. The receptors were sampled from a woman under 30 who had recovered from COVID-19.

The rearrangement uses TRBV7-9 and TRBJ1-5; the D gene is possibly TRBD1 (5 bases). The V gene lost 1 base and the J gene lost 0 bases, with 7 bases spanning the gap. CDR3 size: 15 residues. Germline assignment: CDR1 SEHNR and CDR2 FQNEAQ (reference sequence). The CDR3 DNA reads as TGTGCCAGCAGCTTAGATGGGGCTAGCAATCAGCCCCAGCATTTT. Protein product: CASSLDGASNQPQHF.

Note on this clone: An end of the junction differs from the germline gene, which may be a read error. This rearrangement joins TRBV7-2 to TRBJ1-2, with D unclear. This CDR3 is 11 amino acids long. Germline V gene lookup returns CDR1 SGHTA and CDR2 FQGNSA. The CDR3 loop is CASSLEIEAYF. CDR3 in DNA: TGTGCCAGCAGCTTAGAGATAGAGGCCTACTTC.

V usage is TRBV29-1 and J usage is TRBJ1-2; no clear D gene. This CDR3 comprises 14 residues. CDR1 SQVTM and CDR2 ANQGSEA come from the germline V gene. Trimming took off 4 bases at V and 3 bases at J, with 15 bases between the two ends. CDR3 DNA: TGCAGCGTTGCCGGGGTCGGGGTGGACTATGGCTACACCTTC. The encoded protein is CSVAGVGVDYGYTF.

The V gene is TRBV7-9, the J gene TRBJ2-7; TRBD2 matches 11 bases. The V gene's germline CDR1 is SEHNR and CDR2 FQNEAQ (reference sequence). J gave up 6 bases and V 6 bases, and 7 bases lay outside the gene matches. The CDR3 runs 14 residues. CDR3 nucleotide sequence: TGTGCCAGCAGTTGGGGACTAGCGGATAGCGAGCAGTACGTC. It specifies CASSWGLADSEQYV.

The chain is built from TRBV27 and TRBJ1-5; D is perhaps TRBD1 (5 bases). CDR3 length: 15 residues. Germline V gene sequence: CDR1 MNHEY, CDR2 SMNVEV (reference sequence). Trimming pared 2 bases from V and 0 bases from J, leaving 8 bases between. CDR3 in DNA: TGTGCCAGCAGTTTAAGGACAAATAGCAATCAGCCCCAGCATTTT. Translation: CASSLRTNSNQPQHF.

This chain uses TRBV12-3 or TRBV12-4 with TRBJ1-1; TRBD1 matches 10 bases. The trim removed 7 bases at V and 6 bases at J, leaving 5 bases unmatched. The CDR3 is 13 residues long. DNA for the CDR3: TGTGCCAGCACCGGGGACAGGGGACCTGAAGCTTTCTTT. Translation: CASTGDRGPEAFF.

CDR3 amino acids: CASSRGPSGRSDTQYF. The CDR3 coding sequence is TGTGCCAGCAGCAGAGGTCCTAGCGGGAGATCAGATACGCAGTATTTT. This chain links TRBV7-2 with TRBJ2-3; the match to TRBD2 covers 10 bases. Germline CDR1 and CDR2: SGHTA and FQGNSA. CDR3 length equals 16 residues. J gave up 4 bases and V 5 bases, and 9 bases lay outside the gene matches.

This chain links TRBV7-2 with TRBJ1-2, with 7 bases aligning to TRBD1. The V and J ends lost 4 bases and 0 bases, in that order; junction bases with no gene match: 8. This CDR3 is 16 amino acids long. CDR1 is SGHTA and CDR2 is FQGNSA in the germline V gene. The DNA for the CDR3 is TGTGCCAGCAGCTACGACTATGGGACAGCTAACTATGGCTACACCTTC. Encoded protein: CASSYDYGTANYGYTF.

The chain couples TRBV29-1 to TRBJ1-2; the D gene is possibly TRBD1 (5 bases). The V end was cut by 3 bases, the J end by 8 bases, with 7 bases between. The germline V gene encodes CDR1 SQVTM and CDR2 ANQGSEA. This CDR3 comprises 10 residues. Here the CDR3 DNA reads TGCAGCGTTGACAGGGAAGGCTACACCTTC. Translation: CSVDREGYTF.

In this sample, this clone turned up once. V is TRBV7-2 and J is TRBJ2-1; D is unclear. Germline lookup yields CDR1 SGHTA and CDR2 FQGNSA. The CDR3 length is 16 residues. V was cut by 7 bases and J by 3 bases, with 19 bases left in between. CDR3 sequence (DNA): TGTGCCAGCACCCTCCATCCCCTAGTCCTCTACAATGAGCAGTTCTTC. Encoded protein: CASTLHPLVLYNEQFF. The full variable domain, completed using reference TRBV7-2 and TRBJ2-1, is GAGVSQSPSNKVTEKGKDVELRCDPISGHTALYWYRQSLGQGLEFLIYFQGNSAPDKSGLPSDRFSAERTGGSVSTLTIQRTQQEDSAVYLCASTLHPLVLYNEQFFGPGTRLTVL.

The CDR3 loop is CASSKGDGDGHYGYTF. CDR3 DNA: TGTGCCAGCAGTAAGGGGGACGGGGACGGCCACTATGGCTACACCTTC. This chain uses TRBV11-1 with TRBJ1-2; D may be TRBD1 (6 bases). The V gene lost 6 bases and the J gene lost 3 bases, with 20 bases spanning the gap. Germline CDR1 is SGHAT and CDR2 is FQDESV (reference sequence). The CDR3 is 16 amino acids.

This chain connects TRBV9 to TRBJ2-1; no firm D call. The CDR3 has 13 residues. Trimming took off 3 bases at V and 7 bases at J, with 11 bases between the two ends. Germline CDR1 and CDR2: SGDLS and YYNGEE. The CDR3 DNA is TGTGCCAGCAGCGCGAGACAAGCAAATGAGCAGTTCTTC. This gives the protein CASSARQANEQFF.